The rows below give T cell receptor beta chains drawn from one sample of a study of T cell responses to AZD1222 COVID-19 vaccine. Generated by immunoSEQ multiplex PCR, the TCRdb table keeps only in-frame clones and is missing some. The profile covers 100,000 to 150,000 clones, with about 88% appearing a single time and roughly 7.4% taken by the ten largest. The specimen was peripheral blood, collected on day 0 of AZD1222 vaccination. All receptors come from an adult in good health. Both conserved end residues are part of each CDR3. Fields, in order: J gene, clone size, D gene, V gene, CDR3 protein, CDR3 DNA. A D gene is named only where the DNA matches it firmly. Size values are once, few and many counts, or a class for expanded clones, and some rows have none.

TRBJ2-5 NA NA TRBV19 CASSWARQQETQYF TGTGCCAGTAGTTGGGCCAGGCAGCAAGAGACCCAGTACTTC
TRBJ2-7 NA NA TRBV7-9 CASSLVAGYEQYF TGTGCCAGCAGCTTAGTTGCGGGTTACGAGCAGTACTTC
TRBJ1-5 NA TRBD1 TRBV4-2 CASSHDRGQSYQPQHF TGTGCCAGCAGCCACGACAGGGGACAAAGTTATCAGCCCCAGCATTTT
TRBJ2-2 NA NA TRBV29-1 CSVGLNTGELFF TGCAGCGTTGGGCTCAACACCGGGGAGCTGTTTTTT
TRBJ2-2 NA TRBD2 TRBV7-2 CASSLGWGGTGELFF TGTGCCAGCAGCTTAGGATGGGGGGGGACCGGGGAGCTGTTTTTT
TRBJ2-3 NA NA TRBV5-6 CASSLEVEGTDTQYF TGTGCCAGCAGCTTGGAAGTTGAGGGCACAGATACGCAGTATTTT
TRBJ2-2 NA TRBD1 TRBV2 CASRMDRSNTGELFF TGTGCCAGCAGGATGGACAGGTCGAACACCGGGGAGCTGTTTTTT
TRBJ1-5 NA NA TRBV6-5 CASSYSNRGQPQHF TGTGCCAGCAGTTACTCCAATAGGGGTCAGCCCCAGCATTTT
TRBJ2-1 NA TRBD2 TRBV5-1 CASSPASGHYNEQFF TGCGCCAGCAGCCCCGCTAGCGGGCATTACAATGAGCAGTTCTTC
TRBJ2-3 NA TRBD2 TRBV3-1/TRBV3-2 CASSPGLASSTDTQYF TGTGCCAGCAGCCCAGGACTAGCGAGTAGCACAGATACGCAGTATTTT
TRBJ1-2 NA TRBD1 TRBV6-6 CASSTGQGVDYGYTF TGTGCCAGCAGTACAGGACAGGGGGTTGACTATGGCTACACCTTC
TRBJ1-5 NA NA TRBV5-4 CASSLAGVGNQPQHF TGTGCCAGCAGCTTGGCTGGGGTGGGCAATCAGCCCCAGCATTTT
TRBJ1-1 NA NA TRBV6-2/TRBV6-3 CASSTLGQGAEAFF TGTGCCAGCAGTACCCTCGGGCAGGGCGCTGAAGCTTTCTTT
TRBJ1-2 NA NA TRBV11-2 CASSPGGHQSSVYTF TGTGCCAGCAGCCCGGGGGGACACCAATCCTCTGTCTACACCTTC
TRBJ2-3 NA NA TRBV29-1 CSVESRQGNTDTQYF TGCAGCGTTGAGAGCAGGCAGGGGAACACAGATACGCAGTATTTT
TRBJ2-7 NA NA TRBV28 CASSLLGPFYEQYF TGTGCCAGCAGTTTATTGGGGCCCTTCTACGAGCAGTACTTC
TRBJ2-2 once TRBD2 TRBV6-2/TRBV6-3 CASSSPPLAGRTGELFF TGTGCCAGCAGTTCGCCCCCGCTAGCGGGCAGGACCGGGGAGCTGTTTTTT
TRBJ2-7 NA TRBD2 TRBV7-2 CASRGTSGGSYEQYF TGTGCCAGCAGGGGGACTAGCGGGGGATCCTACGAGCAGTACTTC
TRBJ2-3 NA NA TRBV10-3 CATLPRTGTDTQYF TGTGCCACCTTACCCCGGACAGGCACAGATACGCAGTATTTT
TRBJ2-5 once NA TRBV6-5 CASRETGKETQYF TGTGCCAGCAGAGAGACAGGAAAAGAGACCCAGTACTTC
TRBJ2-1 NA TRBD2 TRBV13 CASSLRRGVYNEQFF TGTGCCAGCAGCTTAAGGCGGGGGGTATACAATGAGCAGTTCTTC
TRBJ2-7 few NA TRBV9 CASSVGGRAHEQYF TGTGCCAGCAGCGTAGGGGGCAGGGCCCACGAGCAGTACTTC
TRBJ2-3 NA TRBD2 TRBV9 CASSVDAGLAGQADTQYF TGTGCCAGCAGCGTAGATGCGGGACTAGCGGGCCAAGCAGATACGCAGTATTTT
TRBJ1-3 NA NA TRBV7-6 CASSDTGYSGNTIYF TGTGCCAGCAGTGATACAGGTTACTCTGGAAACACCATATATTTT
TRBJ1-1 NA NA TRBV6-5 CASSPVLNTEAFF TGTGCCAGCAGTCCCGTCCTGAACACTGAAGCTTTCTTT
TRBJ2-1 NA TRBD1 TRBV7-2 CASSTGQGGYNEQFF TGTGCCAGCAGCACAGGACAGGGGGGATACAATGAGCAGTTCTTC
TRBJ1-4 NA NA TRBV5-1 CASSLTDATNEKLFF TGCGCCAGCAGCTTAACAGACGCAACTAATGAAAAACTGTTTTTT
TRBJ2-1 NA NA TRBV20-1 CSARENVEQFF TGCAGTGCTAGGGAAAATGTCGAGCAGTTCTTC
TRBJ2-2 NA NA TRBV5-1 CASSLEPEGIRTGELFF TGCGCCAGCAGCTTGGAGCCGGAGGGAATAAGGACCGGGGAGCTGTTTTTT
TRBJ2-3 NA TRBD1 TRBV11-3 CASSYPSRQGKKTDTQYF TGTGCCAGCAGCTACCCCTCTCGACAGGGTAAAAAGACAGATACGCAGTATTTT
TRBJ1-6 few NA TRBV10-2 CASGFSPLHF TGCGCCAGCGGCTTTTCACCCCTCCACTTT
TRBJ1-2 NA NA TRBV5-5 CASIAPVRVTGYTF TGTGCCAGCATCGCGCCGGTCAGGGTCACTGGCTACACCTTC
TRBJ1-2 NA TRBD1 TRBV5-5 CASSFQGGSNYGYTF TGTGCCAGCAGCTTTCAGGGGGGGTCCAACTATGGCTACACCTTC
TRBJ2-3 NA TRBD2 TRBV10-2 CASSDPSGRSSDTQYF TGCGCCAGCAGTGACCCTAGCGGGAGAAGCTCAGATACGCAGTATTTT
TRBJ2-1 NA NA TRBV6-1 CASNEWDEQFF TGTGCCAGCAACGAGTGGGATGAGCAGTTCTTC
TRBJ2-2 NA NA TRBV3-1/TRBV3-2 CASTLGATGELFF TGTGCCAGCACCCTTGGGGCGACCGGGGAGCTGTTTTTT
TRBJ2-3 NA TRBD2 TRBV24-1 CATSGGLPDTQYF TGTGCCACCAGCGGGGGACTACCAGATACGCAGTATTTT
TRBJ1-1 NA NA TRBV6-5 CASRMNTEAFF TGTGCCAGCAGAATGAACACTGAAGCTTTCTTT
TRBJ1-2 NA NA TRBV29-1 CSVDGQGYGYTF TGCAGCGTTGACGGCCAGGGCTATGGCTACACCTTC
TRBJ1-6 few NA TRBV6-6 CASSYMALNSPLHF TGTGCCAGCAGTTATATGGCCCTGAATTCACCCCTCCACTTT
TRBJ1-1 once NA TRBV21-1 CASSKAGGRGMNTEAFF TGTGCCAGCAGCAAAGCCGGTGGCAGGGGAATGAACACTGAAGCTTTCTTT
TRBJ2-3 NA NA TRBV27 CASSFASATGADTQYF TGTGCCAGCAGCTTCGCTAGCGCCACAGGAGCAGATACGCAGTATTTT